This TCR beta chain was captured in a study of cytomegalovirus exposure and HLA in healthy donors. Study at large: The 120 validation repertoires used the same platform as the roughly 670 first-cohort repertoires (as reported by a later analysis). Study-level findings and limits: According to the study, 160 or so TCR beta chains were cytomegalovirus-associated. The CMV antigen specificity of a few CMV-associated chains was confirmed through in vitro analysis.

This clone was seen just once. Its antigen remains unidentified. Libraries were prepared by immunoSEQ multiplex PCR; TCRdb keeps only in-frame clonotypes and omits some of them. The table includes under 100,000 clones, roughly 96% detected once. Deletions cut 2 bases from V and 0 bases from J, with 13 bases between. The germline gives CDR1 SGHAT, CDR2 FQNNGV. The CDR3 spans 16 residues. This receptor was identified in a woman in her late teens or twenties in good health and CMV-seronegative. The chain couples TRBV11-2 to TRBJ1-1; TRBD1 might be the D (6 bases). Material for sequencing was PBMCs. This chain's CDR3 is CASSLNRVGVNTEAFF. The CDR3 bases are TGTGCCAGCAGCTTAAACAGGGTCGGGGTGAACACTGAAGCTTTCTTT.